This T cell receptor (beta chain) was sequenced for a study of blood T cells in healthy people across ages (dated by TCRdb to 2013 to 2016). For context, the study as a whole: In model experiments, roughly one uniquely barcoded TCR beta cDNA molecule per two T cells was captured by template switching. The study measured age-related changes in TCR beta repertoire diversity using deep sequencing normalized with unique cDNA molecular identifiers. Four age groups were formed from the donors: young (average approximately 15 years), middle-aged (around 40), aged (roughly 56) and long-lived (about 80). To avoid experimental bias, donors of different ages were spread randomly across the sequencing lanes. Using the same blood draw, the study looked at two additional independent replicas of 1 million unique cDNA reads for two donors, one aged 18 to 30 and the other aged 80 or older. Paper-wide results and their limitations: Estimates of total diversity from one million sequenced T cells were regarded as lower bounds and underestimates. Because profiling used bulk unsorted PBMCs, naive and antigen-experienced compartments could not be compared conclusively. Because donor CMV infection status was unknown, age-related changes in expanded clonotypes were potentially confounded. There was a strong correlation between observed TCR beta diversity and the percentage of naive T cells measured by flow cytometry. As age increased, observed TCR beta diversity per million T cells dropped in a roughly linear way, and a significant reduction was already evident by age approximately 40. Compared with the aged group, the long-lived group had more naive CD4+ T cells, fewer expanded clones and increased TCR diversity, a pattern suggesting age selection.

Here V drops 5 bases and J drops 1 base, and the junction holds 5 bases not matched to any gene. The CDR3 runs 14 amino acids, cysteine and phenylalanine included. The read is trimmed to its CDR3 DNA, 42 bases read in frame from base 1. In the germline V gene, CDR1 corresponds to SQVTM and CDR2 to ANQGSEA. The donors were about 40 Caucasian individuals from Russia, aged roughly 6 to 100 years, who were systemically healthy. Each donor gave 9.5 to 10 milliliters of peripheral blood, drawn into EDTA-treated Vacutainer tubes. Ficoll-Paque density-gradient centrifugation was used to isolate PBMCs, with at least 6.5 million per sample. Total RNA, at least 5 micrograms per sample, was extracted from PBMCs with Trizol reagent. For every donor, an aliquot of PBMCs went through flow cytometry to measure the percentages of naive CD45RAhigh/CD27high T cells. Receptors were amplified or captured by 5' RACE. The second PCR ran for roughly 7 to 12 cycles and used a J-beta primer mix along with a sample-barcoded 5' primer. A template-switch 5' adaptor carrying 12 random nucleotides introduced a unique molecular identifier onto each TCR beta cDNA molecule. Each sample yielded at least 3 million CDR3-containing paired-end reads. All of the RNA was converted into first-strand cDNA using the Mint cDNA synthesis kit, with a TRBC-specific oligonucleotide serving as the primer. All cDNA was treated with uracil-DNA glycosylase and then went through a first 18-cycle PCR with the universal primers M1SS and BC2_uni_R. In the authors' own workflow: For normalization, 1 million high-quality reads, each with a distinct molecular identifier, were randomly selected from each sample. Instead of being binned into consensus sequences, reads that shared molecular identifiers were thrown out. MiTCR, set to a Q25 quality threshold and the strictest error-elimination algorithm, was used for CDR3 identification, clonotype clustering and error correction. Lower-bound total TCR beta diversity was estimated with a nonparametric unseen species model using Euler transformation. TCRdb's own reprocessing of the public reads used fastp at Q25 and MiXCR and kept productive beta chains. Records with the same CDR3 protein are collapsed into one entry carrying the most frequent genes and DNA. TCRdb, not the authors, supplied the V and J calls. The table for this sample lists some 1.8 million distinct CDR3 sequences; around 40% of them were counted only once. The top ten clones comprise about 23% of the sample.

On this clonotype itself: Its antigen has not been determined. The record has no base qualities; no much larger clone is one base away.

Sequencing was performed on blood. The chain is assembled from TRBV29-1 and TRBJ1-1; TRBD1 matches 9 bases in the middle. This TCR was sampled from a human donor in good health. The nucleotide sequence reads as follows: TGCAGCGTTCTCCGGGACAGGGAGAACACTGAAGCTTTCTTT. It codes for CSVLRDRENTEAFF. The variable domain in full, with residues beyond the CDR3 obtained from the reference TRBV29-1 and TRBJ1-1 genes, is SAVISQKPSRDICQRGTSLTIQCQVDSQVTMMFWYRQQPGQSLTLIATANQGSEATYESGFVIDKFPISRPNLTFSTLTVSNMSPEDSSIYLCSVLRDRENTEAFFGQGTRLTVV.